This T cell receptor beta chain was sequenced in a study of cytomegalovirus exposure and HLA in healthy donors. Sequencing used immunoSEQ multiplex PCR; TCRdb keeps in-frame clones, though not all of them. The sample has some 63,000 clones, around 92% seen once. The length of the CDR3 is 19 residues. Per the germline V gene, CDR1 is GTSNPN and CDR2 is SVGIG (reference sequence). J was trimmed by 2 bases and V by 2 bases; bases with no gene match: 16. Sequencing used PBMCs. The source is a woman under 30 in good health and CMV-seronegative. This chain joins TRBV30 and TRBJ1-4; 8 nucleotides line up with TRBD1. CDR3 DNA: TGTGCCTGGAGTAGGGCCGGACAGGGCGGGATGGTGACTAATGAAAAACTGTTTTTT. Encoded protein: CAWSRAGQGGMVTNEKLFF.